What follows are 6 T cell receptor beta chains derived from one specimen sequenced in a study of metastatic and nonmetastatic thyroid tumors. Thyroid surgery was performed in patients who had received no treatment beforehand. TCRdb used MiXCR to call clones anew from the PCR reads. The table has about 14,000 clones, less than 35% seen once. The sequencing sample was made of tumor tissue. These receptors originate from a female donor with papillary thyroid cancer or a benign thyroid nodule (not recorded which). Some clones in this sample may be carry-over from other donors' samples.

The V and J genes are TRBV30 and TRBJ1-1, with D tentatively TRBD1 (5 bases). V was clipped by 0 bases and J by 5 bases, with 13 bases between them. Germline V lookup: CDR1 GTSNPN, CDR2 SVGIG (reference sequence). The CDR3 extends over 14 amino acids. In DNA form, the CDR3 reads TGTGCCTGGAGTGTACTGGCAGGGCGGACTGAAGCTTTCTTT. Protein sequence: CAWSVLAGRTEAFF.

With respect to this clone: An end of the junction differs from the germline gene, which may be a read error. The V call is TRBV20-1, the J call TRBJ2-5; possible D gene TRBD2, 6 bases. Germline V gene sequence: CDR1 DFQATT, CDR2 SNEGSKA (reference sequence). The CDR3 totals 17 residues. Here the CDR3 DNA reads TGCAGTGCTAGAACCCCAACGGTGGAGGGTAATGTGGAGACCAAGTACTTC. Its protein is CSARTPTVEGNVETKYF.

About this clone itself: Sequence at one end of the junction differs from germline and may be a read error. The chain has TRBV28 and TRBJ1-2; no reliable D call. CDR1 and CDR2 from the germline V gene are MDHEN and SYDVKM. This CDR3 spans 16 amino acids. DNA of the CDR3: TGTGCCAGCATCCCGCTAGAGGTCACGATAAACTATGGCTGCACCTTC. Translating it yields CASIPLEVTINYGCTF.

The chain couples TRBV15 to TRBJ2-5; D perhaps matches TRBD2 (6 bases). Per the germline V gene, CDR1 is LNHNV and CDR2 is YYDKDF (reference sequence). V lost 3 bases and J lost 5, with 10 bases in between. CDR3 length: 13 amino acids. CDR3 in amino acids: CATSRYGGETQYF. The DNA for the CDR3 is TGTGCCACCAGCAGGTACGGAGGGGAGACCCAGTACTTC.

The gene calls are TRBV20-1 and TRBJ2-4, with D unresolved. Germline values: CDR1 DFQATT, CDR2 SNEGSKA (reference sequence). This CDR3 region has 16 residues. V was shortened by 6 bases and J by 0 bases, with 18 bases between the two germline ends. The DNA of the CDR3 is TGCAGTGCCATAGGCTCGGGTGGATTAGCCAAAAACATTCAGTACTTC. Its translation is CSAIGSGGLAKNIQYF.

This clone was counted only a few times. The genes are TRBV6-5 and TRBJ1-5; D uncertain. Trimming left V 2 bases short and J 0 bases short, with 5 bases between. The CDR3 covers 14 residues. Looked up from germline, CDR1 is MNHEY and CDR2 is SVGAGI. The CDR3 is CASSYSFSNQPQHF. CDR3 DNA: TGTGCCAGCAGTTACAGCTTTAGCAATCAGCCCCAGCATTTT.